Sequencing of this T cell receptor (beta chain) was carried out in a study of CD8 T cells in Susac syndrome. Study at large: The Susac syndrome patients were therapy-naive, on corticosteroids, or on intravenous immunoglobulin alone at blood draw. General observations from the study: The CD4+ T cell repertoires in Susac syndrome did not show any clonal expansion.

Reverse transcription of roughly 0.5 to 1 ug RNA was carried out with random hexamers. Via MiXCR, TCRdb re-called the immunoSEQ multiplex PCR reads, giving one row per CDR3 protein. The repertoire holds roughly 150,000 distinct CDR3 sequences, about 94% seen once, with over 0.065% in the top ten. CD8+ and CD4+ T cells from blood underwent TCR beta sequencing, which was carried out in a high-throughput format. Germline V gene data show CDR1 as SQVTM and CDR2 as ANQGSEA. There are 11 residues in the CDR3. Deletions cut 2 bases from V and 11 bases from J, with 9 bases between. Remarks on this clonotype: The antigen is unknown.

The chain employs TRBV29-1 and TRBJ1-4, with a possible D match to TRBD1 (5 bases). Sample: CD4+ T cells from PBMCs. The source of this sequence is a human donor with Susac syndrome. The CDR3 region has the DNA TGCAGCGTTGAATCCAGGGAGAAACTGTTTTTT. This sequence encodes CSVESREKLFF.